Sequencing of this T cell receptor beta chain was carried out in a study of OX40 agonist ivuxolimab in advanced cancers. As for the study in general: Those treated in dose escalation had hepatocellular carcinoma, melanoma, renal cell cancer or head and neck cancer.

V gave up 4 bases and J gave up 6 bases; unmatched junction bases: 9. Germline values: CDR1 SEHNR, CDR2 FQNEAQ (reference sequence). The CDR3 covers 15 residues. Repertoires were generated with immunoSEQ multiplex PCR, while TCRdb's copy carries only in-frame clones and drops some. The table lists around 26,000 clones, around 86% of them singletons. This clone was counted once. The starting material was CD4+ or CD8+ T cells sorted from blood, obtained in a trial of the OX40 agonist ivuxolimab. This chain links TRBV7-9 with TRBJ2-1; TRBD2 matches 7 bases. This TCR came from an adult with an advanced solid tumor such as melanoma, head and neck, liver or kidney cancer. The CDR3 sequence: CASSSTGGDSNEQFF. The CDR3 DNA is TGTGCCAGCAGCTCCACTGGGGGGGATTCCAATGAGCAGTTCTTC.